The sequence of this TCR beta chain was determined in a study of T-cell memory formation after mild COVID-19. Study-wide results and caveats: CD4+ clones that contracted lay mainly in CM and EM; CD8+ ones lay in EMRA. CD4+ bias marked clones expanding day 15 to 37, unlike balanced contracting clones. Proof of SARS-CoV-2 specificity was absent for the second-wave clones that crested on day 37.

This CDR3 region has 13 residues. V trimming: 10 bases; J trimming: 4 bases; junction bases outside the gene matches: 7. Germline V lookup: CDR1 MNHEY, CDR2 SMNVEV (reference sequence). With respect to this clonotype: Its specificity is not known.

TCRdb passed the 5' RACE reads through MiXCR, listing each CDR3 protein once. Seen here are about 320,000 distinct CDR3 sequences, more than 13% observed once, and the top ten hold under 25%. The chain links TRBV27 to TRBJ1-5; 7 bases align to TRBD1. This receptor was taken from a man aged 18 to 29 who had mild COVID-19 (a few samples of this study predate the infection). Cell type and time point are not known. Source material: PBMCs or a T cell subset sorted from them (not recorded which). The CDR3 protein is CATSRQGNQPQHF. The DNA of the CDR3 is TGTGCCACCTCGCGACAGGGTAATCAGCCCCAGCATTTT.